These 2 T cell receptor beta chains were sequenced from one sample in a study of T cell responses to AZD1222 COVID-19 vaccine. Assay: immunoSEQ multiplex PCR; the TCRdb copy retains only in-frame clones and omits some. This sample has some 130,000 clones; around 90% occur once, and the top ten carry about 1.9%. The material sequenced was peripheral blood, taken 28 days after the second AZD1222 dose. The receptors derive from an adult who received the AZD1222 COVID-19 vaccine.

The J gene is TRBJ2-1, the V gene TRBV4-1, with 7 bases identical to TRBD2. This CDR3 contains 17 residues. The V gene end was trimmed by 2 bases and the J gene end by 6 bases; junction bases not matched to a gene: 13. CDR1 MGHRA and CDR2 YSYEKL come from the germline V gene. The CDR3 loop is CASSQRKFSGVPNEQFF. Written as DNA, the CDR3 is TGCGCCAGCAGCCAAAGAAAGTTCAGCGGGGTTCCCAATGAGCAGTTCTTC.

This clone was seen only once. The rearrangement joins TRBV5-4 to TRBJ2-3, with 10 bases matching TRBD2. With 4 bases clipped from V and 2 bases from J, the junction kept 4 bases outside the gene matches. CDR3 size: 15 residues. Germline V CDR1 and CDR2: SGHNT, YYREEE (reference sequence). CDR3: CASSPSGRITDTQYF. The CDR3 coding sequence is TGTGCCAGCAGCCCTAGCGGGAGAATCACAGATACGCAGTATTTT.